One and the same sample provided the 18 T cell receptor beta chains below, sequenced in a study of CXCR3-negative and CXCR3-positive naive CD8 T cells. Notes on the study in general: Hydrophobicity of TRB CDR3s was greater in CXCR3-positive naive cells than in CXCR3-negative naive cells.

Their cognate antigens are unknown. UMI-tagged TRB cDNA libraries were built via 5' RACE. TCRdb reprocessed the 5' RACE reads and stores each CDR3 protein as one record, lacking DNA. This sample's table reports approximately 100,000 distinct CDR3 sequences. Sequencing was done on a sample of naive CXCR3+ CD8+ T cells from blood. Subset reported: CD45RO-CCR7+CD27+CD95- naive CD8+ T cells expressing CXCR3 (TNR3+). These receptors were obtained from a human donor in good health. Some clones in this sample may be carry-over from other donors' samples.

The chain is built from TRBV7-9 and TRBJ1-1; TCRdb reports TRBD1, a call that lacks DNA to check it against. The CDR3 has 15 amino acids. Germline V lookup: CDR1 SEHNR, CDR2 FQNEAQ (reference sequence). The CDR3: CASSPRSGMNTEAFF.

J is TRBJ1-5 and V is TRBV2; TCRdb's D call of TRBD1 is untestable without DNA. Per the germline V gene, CDR1 is SNHLY and CDR2 is FYNNEI. This CDR3 contains 16 residues. The CDR3 loop is CASSGPRTVSNQPQHF.

V and J are TRBV6-2 or TRBV6-3 and TRBJ2-7. Germline CDR1 is MNHEY and CDR2 is SVGEGT. The CDR3 is made up of 15 amino acids. CDR3 sequence: CASSYSTAGSYEQYF.

The gene calls are TRBV7-9 and TRBJ2-5; the TCRdb call, TRBD1, lacks DNA for checking. CDR1 and CDR2 (germline): SEHNR, FQNEAQ (reference sequence). CDR3 length equals 12 residues. The CDR3 sequence: CAFEGVEETQYF.

The J gene is TRBJ2-1, the V gene TRBV28. The V gene's germline CDR1 is MDHEN and CDR2 SYDVKM. The CDR3 runs 12 residues. CDR3 sequence reads: CASSPRINEQFF.

This chain's CDR3 is CASSATGTTSYEQYF. This sequence joins TRBV7-2 and TRBJ2-7; lacking DNA, the TRBD2 call made by TCRdb goes unchecked. The germline CDR1 and CDR2 sequences are SGHTA and FQGNSA. The CDR3 sequence is 15 residues long.

V is TRBV7-8 and J is TRBJ2-7; TCRdb lists TRBD2, though no DNA is available to test this call. CDR3 length equals 17 residues. Looked up from germline, CDR1 is SGHVS and CDR2 is FQNEAQ. CDR3 sequence reads: CASSLAVERGPSYEQYF.

This CDR3 is CASSRTMDGGENYEQYF. This chain joins TRBV7-9 and TRBJ2-7; TCRdb reports TRBD1, a call that lacks DNA to check it against. Germline V CDR1 and CDR2: SEHNR, FQNEAQ (reference sequence). This CDR3 spans 17 amino acids.

V is TRBV20-1 and J is TRBJ2-7; TCRdb's assignment of TRBD2 cannot be checked, as there is no DNA. Germline CDR1 reads DFQATT; CDR2 reads SNEGSKA (reference sequence). The CDR3 is made up of 14 amino acids. Here the CDR3 reads CSARDSGASGEQYF.

The rearrangement links TRBV5-1 to TRBJ2-7; absent DNA, TCRdb's TRBD2 call cannot be checked. CDR3 length: 15 residues. Germline V CDR1 and CDR2: SGHRS, YFSETQ. The CDR3 spells CAGSLLLAGGYEQYF.

This sequence joins TRBV9 and TRBJ2-7; TCRdb gives TRBD1 as the D gene, but with no DNA this cannot be confirmed. The germline gives CDR1 SGDLS, CDR2 YYNGEE. This CDR3 spans 14 amino acids. CDR3 region: CASSVDDRGDEQYF.

J is TRBJ2-7 and V is TRBV28; the D gene TCRdb calls, TRBD2, cannot be checked with no DNA. The CDR3 spans 15 residues. Germline-derived CDR1 and CDR2 are MDHEN and SYDVKM. This CDR3 is CASSLRGLRSYEQYF.

V is TRBV29-1 and J is TRBJ1-1; the TCRdb call, TRBD1, lacks DNA for checking. Germline CDR1 reads SQVTM; CDR2 reads ANQGSEA. The CDR3 is made up of 11 amino acids. The CDR3 loop reads CSVGGDRGAFF. Complete variable domain (other parts from reference TRBV29-1 and TRBJ1-1): SAVISQKPSRDICQRGTSLTIQCQVDSQVTMMFWYRQQPGQSLTLIATANQGSEATYESGFVIDKFPISRPNLTFSTLTVSNMSPEDSSIYLCSVGGDRGAFFGQGTRLTVV.

This chain links TRBV20-1 with TRBJ1-1; without DNA, the TCRdb call of TRBD1 cannot be checked. Germline values: CDR1 DFQATT, CDR2 SNEGSKA (reference sequence). The CDR3 sequence is 15 residues long. The CDR3 sequence: CSARDPDRAFAEAFF.

The J gene is TRBJ2-3, the V gene TRBV7-3; TCRdb calls TRBD1, which cannot be checked without DNA. Germline CDR1 reads SGHTA; CDR2 reads FQGTGA. This CDR3 has 14 residues. The CDR3 loop is CASSFSGGTDTQYF.

V gene TRBV25-1 combines with J gene TRBJ1-2. The germline gives CDR1 MGHDK, CDR2 SYGVNS. The length of the CDR3 is 13 residues. CDR3 region: CASSATENYGYTF.

The V and J genes are TRBV20-1 and TRBJ2-7. From germline, CDR1 is DFQATT and CDR2 SNEGSKA (reference sequence). The CDR3 runs 13 residues. This chain's CDR3 is CSARDVEAYEQYF.

The rearrangement joins TRBV20-1 to TRBJ2-7; TCRdb calls TRBD2, which cannot be checked without DNA. The CDR3 runs to 15 residues. In germline, CDR1 is DFQATT, CDR2 SNEGSKA (reference sequence). The CDR3 loop reads CSASSAGIASDEQYF.